This T cell receptor beta chain was identified during a study of blood T cell repertoires in COVID-19. Overall study: Collection of acute and convalescent COVID-19 samples took place in the United States, Italy and Spain. T cells, B-cell-depleted T cells, or PBMCs supplied cDNA or gDNA.

In the original workflow: Estimated nucleated cell counts came from reference gene primer amplification. TCRdb's copy holds only in-frame clones and misses some; the assay was immunoSEQ multiplex PCR. D and trimming come from the DNA, and the V and J calls and clone size come from that table. The sample holds 200,000 or so clones; 85% to 90% are singletons and the top ten take around 6.5%. The CDR3 runs 15 residues. V lost 1 base, J lost 5 bases, and 4 bases stayed unmatched. Germline V gives CDR1 KGHSH, CDR2 LQKENI. The clonotype comes from a man older than 75 with acute or convalescent COVID-19. The source material was peripheral blood. The rearrangement uses TRBV18 and TRBJ2-5, with TRBD1 identical over 10 bases. CDR3 sequence reads: CASSPQTGGRETQYF. In DNA form, the CDR3 reads TGTGCCAGCTCACCACAGACAGGGGGCAGGGAGACCCAGTACTTC.